A single sample gave rise to the 19 T cell receptor beta chains below, sequenced in a study of cytomegalovirus exposure and HLA in healthy donors. This PCR relied on a set of 60 Vbeta primers and 13 Jbeta primers. Profiling relied on immunoSEQ multiplex PCR, and the TCRdb table lists in-frame clones only, not all of them. The sample includes 150,000 to 200,000 clones, 80% seen only once; the top ten take less than 9%. The specimen was PBMCs. The receptor set was obtained from a man younger than 40 in good health and CMV-seropositive.

This clone was seen once. This chain joins TRBV29-1 and TRBJ1-1; TRBD1 aligns across 7 bases. This CDR3 comprises 15 residues. The germline V gene encodes CDR1 SQVTM and CDR2 ANQGSEA. V was pared by 6 bases and J by 0 bases, with 10 bases of the junction left unmatched. The CDR3 region has the DNA TGCAGCGTGAGTTATTTGGGACAGATGAACACTGAAGCTTTCTTT. Translation gives CSVSYLGQMNTEAFF.

In its sample, this clone was seen once. The rearrangement joins TRBV2 to TRBJ1-1; possibly TRBD1 for D (5 bases). This CDR3 is 13 amino acids long. The germline gives CDR1 SNHLY, CDR2 FYNNEI. Trimming removed 3 bases from V and 3 bases from J, with 8 bases in between. The CDR3 region is CASSEGGYTEAFF. The CDR3 DNA reads as TGTGCCAGCAGTGAGGGGGGGTACACTGAAGCTTTCTTT.

This clone was observed once. This sequence joins TRBV7-3 and TRBJ2-2; 13 positions match TRBD2. CDR1 is SGHTA, CDR2 FQGTGA, per germline. The CDR3 length is 17 residues. V was clipped by 1 base and J by 3 bases; unmatched bases: 2. CDR3 in amino acids: CASSLRTSGSDTGELFF. The CDR3 coding sequence is TGTGCCAGCAGCTTAAGGACTAGCGGGAGCGACACCGGGGAGCTGTTTTTT.

This rearrangement joins TRBV9 to TRBJ2-1; D is perhaps TRBD2 (7 bases). Trimming removed 0 bases at V and 8 bases at J, with 12 bases between. The CDR3 contains 14 residues. CDR1 and CDR2 (germline): SGDLS, YYNGEE. CDR3 loop: CASSVEGGGHEQFF. CDR3 nucleotides: TGTGCCAGCAGCGTAGAGGGGGGGGGCCATGAGCAGTTCTTC.

The rearrangement joins TRBV6-1 to TRBJ2-4; 7 nucleotides align to TRBD1. The J segment lost 14 bases and the V segment lost 4 bases, leaving 8 bases of the junction unmatched. CDR1 and CDR2 (germline): MNHNS, SASEGT. The CDR3 is made up of 12 amino acids. This chain's CDR3 is CASSVRQGDKYF. In nucleotides, the CDR3 is TGTGCCAGCAGTGTACGGCAGGGGGATAAGTACTTC.

This chain connects TRBV14 to TRBJ1-1; TRBD1 agrees at 8 bases. The junction had 9 bases not matched to a gene; V was cut back by 5 bases and J by 4 bases. Germline V lookup: CDR1 SGHDN, CDR2 FVKESK. The CDR3 is 15 residues long. CDR3 amino acids: CASSSRGLRSTEAFF. The CDR3 nucleotides are TGTGCCAGCAGCTCCAGGGGGCTGAGGTCCACTGAAGCTTTCTTT.

The chain has TRBV5-1 and TRBJ2-4; possibly TRBD2 for D (6 bases). Trimming pared 0 bases from V and 6 bases from J, leaving 19 bases between. The CDR3 covers 17 residues. Germline V gene data show CDR1 as SGHRS and CDR2 as YFSETQ. CDR3 in DNA: TGCGCCAGCAGCTTGGGGCGGGGCCCTAAATCCCTAAACATTCAGTACTTC. It yields the protein CASSLGRGPKSLNIQYF. The full variable domain, completed using reference TRBV5-1 and TRBJ2-4, is KAGVTQTPRYLIKTRGQQVTLSCSPISGHRSVSWYQQTPGQGLQFLFEYFSETQRNKGNFPGRFSGRQFSNSRSEMNVSTLELGDSALYLCASSLGRGPKSLNIQYFGAGTRLSVL.

The chain joins TRBV6-5 to TRBJ2-7; D is perhaps TRBD2 (6 bases). The CDR3 sequence is 14 residues long. Germline-derived CDR1 and CDR2 are MNHEY and SVGAGI. V lost 6 bases and J lost 0, with 12 bases in between. The CDR3 region has the DNA TGTGCCAGCAGACGGGACTCCAGCTCCTACGAGCAGTACTTC. Translation: CASRRDSSSYEQYF.

This clone was found once. V gene TRBV15 combines with J gene TRBJ2-5; 8 positions agree with TRBD2. The CDR3 loop spans 12 amino acids. CDR1 is LNHNV, CDR2 YYDKDF, per germline (reference sequence). With 7 bases clipped from V and 4 bases from J, the junction kept 2 bases outside the gene matches. The CDR3 bases are TGTGCCACCAACGGGGGGGCAGAGACCCAGTACTTC. It translates to CATNGGAETQYF. Full variable domain (outside the CDR3, taken from reference TRBV15 and TRBJ2-5): DAMVIQNPRYQVTQFGKPVTLSCSQTLNHNVMYWYQQKSSQAPKLLFHYYDKDFNNEADTPDNFQSRRPNTSFCFLDIRSPGLGDTAMYLCATNGGAETQYFGPGTRLLVL.

J is TRBJ1-5 and V is TRBV2, with D possibly being TRBD1 (6 bases). Between the trimmed V and J ends, which lost 3 bases and 2 bases, there was a span of 11 bases. Germline V lookup: CDR1 SNHLY, CDR2 FYNNEI. The CDR3 loop spans 15 amino acids. As DNA, the CDR3 is TGTGCCAGCAGTGAGGACAGATATGGCAATCAGCCCCAGCATTTT. Translating it yields CASSEDRYGNQPQHF.

This chain connects TRBV11-2 to TRBJ1-1, with D unresolved. The CDR3 is made up of 15 amino acids. With 3 bases removed from V and 2 bases from J, the gap between germline ends came to 13 bases. Germline loops: CDR1 SGHAT, CDR2 FQNNGV. The CDR3 reads CASSLPGRANTEAFF. CDR3 DNA: TGTGCCAGCAGCTTGCCGGGAAGAGCTAACACTGAAGCTTTCTTT.

The chain combines TRBV4-2 with TRBJ1-4, with no clear D. The CDR3 covers 16 residues. The V and J ends lost 1 base and 2 bases respectively, with 11 bases between them. The V gene's germline CDR1 is LGHNA and CDR2 YNFKEQ. This chain's CDR3 is CASSQVQAGTNEKLFF. For the CDR3, the DNA is TGTGCCAGCAGCCAAGTGCAGGCGGGGACTAATGAAAAACTGTTTTTT.

The CDR3 loop reads CASSQYGGQGSGQETQYF. In DNA, the CDR3 is TGTGCCAGCAGCCAATATGGGGGACAGGGCTCGGGCCAAGAGACCCAGTACTTC. V gene TRBV11-3 combines with J gene TRBJ2-5; the match to TRBD1 covers 9 bases. CDR1 SGHNT and CDR2 YENEEA come from the germline V gene. The ends lost 5 bases at V and 1 base at J; junction bases unmatched: 14. CDR3 size: 18 residues. The variable domain in full, with the rest retrieved from reference TRBV11-3 and TRBJ2-5, is EAGVVQSPRYKIIEKKQPVAFWCNPISGHNTLYWYLQNLGQGPELLIRYENEEAVDDSQLPKDRFSAERLKGVDSTLKIQPAELGDSAVYLCASSQYGGQGSGQETQYFGPGTRLLVL.

This chain connects TRBV11-3 to TRBJ2-7, with TRBD1 identical over 10 bases. V gave up 5 bases and J gave up 4 bases; unmatched junction bases: 8. The CDR3 covers 15 residues. Germline assignment: CDR1 SGHNT and CDR2 YENEEA. This CDR3 is CASSGRQGARYEQYF. The CDR3 nucleotides are TGTGCCAGCAGCGGTCGACAGGGGGCGAGGTACGAGCAGTACTTC.

This clone was recorded once. The chain is built from TRBV18 and TRBJ2-7; the match to TRBD2 covers 8 bases. Trimming cost V 3 bases and J 0 bases; bases outside gene matches: 4. The CDR3 runs to 15 residues. The V gene's germline CDR1 is KGHSH and CDR2 LQKENI. CDR3 in amino acids: CASSPVAGGSYEQYF. The DNA of the CDR3 is TGTGCCAGCTCACCGGTGGCGGGAGGCTCCTACGAGCAGTACTTC.

The chain links TRBV9 to TRBJ2-7, with D tentatively TRBD1 (6 bases). V was cut by 4 bases and J by 9 bases, with 20 bases left in between. Germline loops: CDR1 SGDLS, CDR2 YYNGEE. The CDR3 spans 14 residues. The DNA for the CDR3 is TGTGCCAGCAGCCCCCGATCGCAAAGGACAGCGCAGTACTTC. It encodes CASSPRSQRTAQYF.

The V and J genes are TRBV6-5 and TRBJ2-7; 11 positions agree with TRBD1. This CDR3 is 15 amino acids long. V lost 5 bases, J lost 4 bases, and 7 bases stayed unmatched. Germline V gene lookup returns CDR1 MNHEY and CDR2 SVGAGI. The CDR3 bases are TGTGCCAGCAGTAGCTGGGGACAGGGGGTTTACGAGCAGTACTTC. It specifies CASSSWGQGVYEQYF.

This clone was counted a single time. V and J are TRBV7-2 and TRBJ2-2, with TRBD1 identical over 7 bases. V was clipped by 1 base and J by 1 base; unmatched bases: 6. This CDR3 comprises 17 residues. The germline CDR1 and CDR2 sequences are SGHTA and FQGNSA. CDR3 amino acids: CASSLESWTGNTGELFF. For the CDR3, the DNA is TGTGCCAGCAGCTTAGAGTCTTGGACAGGGAACACCGGGGAGCTGTTTTTT.

This clone was observed a handful of times. V gene TRBV19 combines with J gene TRBJ2-7; D may be TRBD2 (7 bases). CDR1 is LNHDA and CDR2 is SQIVND in the germline V gene (reference sequence). Trimming took off 3 bases at V and 2 bases at J, with 11 bases between the two ends. CDR3 length: 14 residues. CDR3 coding DNA: TGTGCCAGTAGTATTTGGGGGGGCGCCTACGAGCAGTACTTC. Translated, it gives CASSIWGGAYEQYF.